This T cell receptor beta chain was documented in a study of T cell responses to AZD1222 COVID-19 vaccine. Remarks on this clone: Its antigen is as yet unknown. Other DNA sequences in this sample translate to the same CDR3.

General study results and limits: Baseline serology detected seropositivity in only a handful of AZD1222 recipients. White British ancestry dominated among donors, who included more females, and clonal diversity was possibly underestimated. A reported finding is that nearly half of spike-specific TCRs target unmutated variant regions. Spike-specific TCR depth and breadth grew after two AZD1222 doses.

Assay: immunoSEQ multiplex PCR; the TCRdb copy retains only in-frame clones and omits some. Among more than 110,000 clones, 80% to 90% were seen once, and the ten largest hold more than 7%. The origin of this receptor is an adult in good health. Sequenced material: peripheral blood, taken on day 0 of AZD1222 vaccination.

The CDR3 here is CASSYGGTGNTIYF. The CDR3 DNA follows: TGTGCCAGCAGTTACGGGGGGACTGGAAACACCATATATTTT. The chain carries TRBV6-5 and TRBJ1-3; D is perhaps TRBD1 (5 bases). The CDR3 spans 14 residues. V shed 2 bases and J shed 2 bases, with 7 bases lying between them. Germline lookup yields CDR1 MNHEY and CDR2 SVGAGI.